This entry is about one TCR beta chain. Its binding antigen is unknown. No quality values exist for individual bases; no much larger clone is one base distant. The CDR3 regions of human TCRbeta chains were subjected to immunosequencing. The authors' pipeline ran thus. TCRs in the repertoires were matched against a reference library of SARS-CoV-2-specific TCRs that had been generated with the MIRA antigen-specificity platform. Breadth meant the fraction of unique TCRs that were SARS-CoV-2-associated, whereas depth meant the fraction of total T cells that were SARS-CoV-2-associated. Using the MIRA data, every spike-specific TCR was mapped to the spike region that the TCR reacted to and assigned to either a CD4 or a CD8 class. Log10-transformed breadth and depth values were compared by one-way ANOVA with Sidak's multiple comparisons tests. TCRdb limited this immuneACCESS table to in-frame rearrangements with V and J called. A share of clones is missing; checked studies link under half to unresolved V genes, and the rest is unexplained. V and J calls and clone size are copied from that table; D and trimming were computed from the DNA. The table for this sample lists roughly 100,000 clones; 89% of them were counted only once. The leading ten clones occupy about two fifths of the sample.

This sample is drawn from a study of T cell responses to AZD1222 COVID-19 vaccine (dated by TCRdb to the early 2020s). For context, the study as a whole: TCR sequencing covered 230 to 250 trial participants: 207 given two doses of AZD1222 and 26 given two doses of MenACWY control vaccine. Trial participants were enrolled by age into 18-55, 56-69 and 70-plus year subgroups, with approximately 160, 26 and 62 TCR-sequenced participants respectively. On the study overall, not on this receptor specifically: Participants were mostly white British and included more females than males, and it was suggested by the authors that clonal diversity may have been underestimated. Conclusions about previously exposed vaccinees are limited, since just a handful of AZD1222 recipients were seropositive for SARS-CoV-2 at baseline. The whole spike protein was spanned by vaccine-associated CD4 TCRs, and dominant responses were seen in regions 160-218 and 743-854. Because no day 14 peak-response samples were available, the repertoires could be characterized only after the peak T cell response. The 56-69-year group was small, and its depth increase did not reach significance, likely because of low power. A significant rise in spike-specific TCR breadth and depth was observed after two AZD1222 doses relative to day 0 and relative to MenACWY recipients. Reportedly, close to half of the unique spike-specific TCRs recognized epitopes lying outside the regions that are mutated in the B.1.351 and B.1.1.7 variants.

Sample time point, as interpreted from the label and publication: about 28 days (+/-7) after the second vaccine dose. AZD1222 recipients with second doses at about 4 weeks or about 12 weeks were pooled, because spike-specific TCR depth and breadth did not differ between schedules. Vaccinee samples were obtained from the UK trials COV001 and COV002, which included a single-blind randomized controlled phase 2/3 trial of AZD1222 (ChAdOx1 nCoV-19) in healthy adults. Trial participant PBMC samples were collected at day 0 and day 28 after the second dose for TCRbeta chain sequencing. The sequence was obtained from an adult who received the AZD1222 COVID-19 vaccine. Here the sequenced sample was peripheral blood, taken 28 days after the second AZD1222 dose.

The DNA sequence is TGTGCCTGGAGTGTACAGGGGGGTGGGACCTACGAGCAGTACTTC. This gives the protein CAWSVQGGGTYEQYF. The rearranged chain carries TRBV30 and TRBJ2-7; 8 of the junction bases match TRBD1. Clipping removes 0 bases from V and 2 bases from J, with 6 as the unmatched junction base count. Inclusive of the bounding cysteine and phenylalanine, the CDR3 is 15 residues long. The sequence is cut down to CDR3 DNA, 45 bases in frame from base 1. Reading the germline V gene (reference sequence) gives CDR1 GTSNPN and CDR2 SVGIG. With the portions outside the CDR3 filled from the reference TRBV30 and TRBJ2-7 genes, the complete variable region becomes SQTIHQWPATLVQPVGSPLSLECTVEGTSNPNLYWYRQAAGRGLQLLFYSVGIGQISSEVPQNLSASRPQDRQFILSSKKLLLSDSGFYLCAWSVQGGGTYEQYFGPGTRLTVT.